This T cell receptor (beta chain) was captured by sequencing in a study of blood T cell repertoires in COVID-19. Study summary: COVID-19 samples from acute and convalescent phases originated in the United States, Italy and Spain. In each case, the material was cDNA or gDNA derived from T cells, B-cell-depleted T cells, or PBMCs.

As handled by the study authors: How many nucleated cells were present was estimated from reference gene primer amplification. Method: immunoSEQ multiplex PCR; TCRdb's copy keeps in-frame clones and lacks some. The D gene and trimming were derived from the DNA, and the V and J assignments and clone size from that table. The repertoire consists of about 220,000 clones, with around 84% occurring once and the leading ten covering approximately 5.1%. Trimming took off 0 bases at V and 6 bases at J, with 11 bases between the two ends. The CDR3 extends over 14 amino acids. CDR1 and CDR2 from the germline V gene are MNHEY and SVGAGI. This clone turned up a few times.

This clonotype originated in a woman aged 55 to 70 who had recovered from COVID-19. The V and J genes are TRBV6-5 and TRBJ1-2; D uncertain. Sequencing used peripheral blood. DNA of the CDR3: TGTGCCAGCAGTTACTCGAAAGGAGGGAATGGCTACACCTTC. Translation gives CASSYSKGGNGYTF.